The rows below give T cell receptor beta chains drawn from one sample of a study of T cells in Graves' hyperthyroidism and ophthalmopathy. TCRdb called the multiplex PCR reads again in MiXCR, with one record for every CDR3 protein. The sample holds 650,000 to 800,000 distinct CDR3 sequences, about 45% seen once. Input material: peripheral blood or thyroid tissue (not recorded which). These receptors originate from an adult man with Graves' disease, either hyperthyroidism or ophthalmopathy (not recorded which). CDR3s include the opening cysteine and the closing phenylalanine or tryptophan. The D gene is left open where the match is weak. Only part of the rows carry a size: once, few, many, or a class if the clone is expanded.

abundance: many; v_gene: TRBV7-9; d_gene: TRBD1; j_gene: TRBJ2-7; CDR3aa: CASSGTGVYEQYF; CDR3nt: TGTGCCAGCAGCGGGACAGGGGTCTACGAGCAGTACTTC
abundance: -; v_gene: TRBV7-9; d_gene: -; j_gene: TRBJ2-3; CDR3aa: CASSSYGTDTQYF; CDR3nt: TGTGCCAGCAGCTCCTATGGCACAGATACGCAGTATTTT
abundance: few; v_gene: TRBV7-8; d_gene: TRBD1; j_gene: TRBJ1-6; CDR3aa: CASSLSPTGAPRSPLHF; CDR3nt: TGTGCCAGCAGCTTATCCCCGACAGGGGCGCCGCGTTCACCCCTCCACTTT
abundance: -; v_gene: TRBV10-3; d_gene: TRBD1; j_gene: TRBJ1-4; CDR3aa: CAISDRTGSEKLFF; CDR3nt: TGTGCCATCAGTGACCGGACAGGGAGTGAAAAACTGTTTTTT
abundance: once; v_gene: TRBV25-1; d_gene: -; j_gene: TRBJ1-3; CDR3aa: CASSASPTPSGNTIYF; CDR3nt: TGTGCCAGCAGTGCTAGTCCGACACCCTCTGGAAACACCATATATTTT
abundance: once; v_gene: TRBV7-2; d_gene: -; j_gene: TRBJ2-7; CDR3aa: CASRQHRGTHEQYF; CDR3nt: TGTGCCAGCAGGCAACATCGGGGAACCCACGAGCAGTACTTC
abundance: -; v_gene: TRBV6-5; d_gene: -; j_gene: TRBJ2-6; CDR3aa: CASSYGEVNSGANVLTF; CDR3nt: TGTGCCAGCAGTTACGGGGAGGTCAACTCTGGGGCCAACGTCCTGACTTTC
abundance: many; v_gene: TRBV2; d_gene: -; j_gene: TRBJ1-6; CDR3aa: CASSERDLRNSPLHF; CDR3nt: TGTGCCAGCAGTGAAAGGGATCTCCGGAATTCACCCCTCCACTTT
abundance: -; v_gene: TRBV29-1; d_gene: -; j_gene: TRBJ1-4; CDR3aa: CSVDRLRRNEKLFF; CDR3nt: TGCAGCGTTGATCGCCTAAGACGAAATGAAAAACTGTTTTTT
abundance: -; v_gene: TRBV15; d_gene: -; j_gene: TRBJ2-7; CDR3aa: CATSRDQDTPISLEQYF; CDR3nt: TGTGCCACCAGCAGAGATCAAGACACCCCAATTAGCTTAGAGCAGTACTTC
abundance: few; v_gene: TRBV5-4; d_gene: -; j_gene: TRBJ2-2; CDR3aa: CASSYGGNWGTGELFF; CDR3nt: TGTGCCAGCAGCTACGGAGGCAACTGGGGCACCGGGGAGCTGTTTTTT
abundance: -; v_gene: TRBV12-3/TRBV12-4; d_gene: -; j_gene: TRBJ1-1; CDR3aa: CASSFRGFEAFF; CDR3nt: TGTGCCAGCAGTTTTAGGGGGTTTGAAGCTTTCTTT
abundance: few; v_gene: TRBV20-1; d_gene: -; j_gene: TRBJ1-4; CDR3aa: CSASEGGVEKLFF; CDR3nt: TGCAGTGCTAGTGAGGGGGGGGTTGAAAAACTGTTTTTT
abundance: few; v_gene: TRBV19; d_gene: -; j_gene: TRBJ1-5; CDR3aa: CASSRDVNQPQHF; CDR3nt: TGTGCCAGTAGCAGGGACGTAAATCAGCCCCAGCATTTT
abundance: -; v_gene: TRBV4-1; d_gene: TRBD1; j_gene: TRBJ1-3; CDR3aa: CASSPVTGPGNTIYF; CDR3nt: TGCGCCAGCAGCCCCGTGACAGGGCCTGGAAACACCATATATTTT
abundance: -; v_gene: TRBV20-1; d_gene: -; j_gene: TRBJ1-6; CDR3aa: CSASRGRSFYNSPLHF; CDR3nt: TGCAGTGCTAGTCGCGGACGGAGCTTCTATAATTCACCCCTCCACTTT
abundance: -; v_gene: TRBV15; d_gene: TRBD1; j_gene: TRBJ1-5; CDR3aa: CATSSTESTGNQPQHF; CDR3nt: TGTGCCACCAGCAGTACTGAATCGACAGGGAATCAGCCCCAGCATTTT
abundance: -; v_gene: TRBV2; d_gene: -; j_gene: TRBJ2-6; CDR3aa: CASRRWGSSGANVLTF; CDR3nt: TGTGCCAGCAGGCGCTGGGGAAGCTCTGGGGCCAACGTCCTGACTTTC
abundance: few; v_gene: TRBV7-9; d_gene: TRBD1; j_gene: TRBJ1-2; CDR3aa: CASSLEGQGFRGYTF; CDR3nt: TGTGCCAGCAGCTTGGAAGGACAGGGATTTCGCGGCTACACCTTC
abundance: few; v_gene: TRBV7-9; d_gene: -; j_gene: TRBJ1-5; CDR3aa: CASSQSGGQPQHF; CDR3nt: TGCGCCAGCAGCCAGTCCGGTGGACAGCCCCAGCATTTT
abundance: -; v_gene: TRBV24-1; d_gene: -; j_gene: TRBJ1-4; CDR3aa: CATSAAGEEKLFF; CDR3nt: TGTGCCACCAGTGCGGCAGGGGAAGAAAAACTGTTTTTT
abundance: many; v_gene: TRBV7-2; d_gene: -; j_gene: TRBJ1-2; CDR3aa: CASSPTTPGGYTF; CDR3nt: TGTGCCAGCAGTCCAACAACCCCTGGGGGCTACACCTTC
abundance: few; v_gene: TRBV7-9; d_gene: TRBD2; j_gene: TRBJ2-7; CDR3aa: CASSLSGGFSYEQYF; CDR3nt: TGTGCCAGCAGCCTCAGCGGGGGGTTCTCCTACGAGCAGTACTTC
abundance: many; v_gene: TRBV5-1; d_gene: -; j_gene: TRBJ1-5; CDR3aa: CASSPHREGQPQHF; CDR3nt: TGCGCCAGCAGCCCCCACAGGGAAGGGCAGCCCCAGCATTTT
abundance: -; v_gene: TRBV7-9; d_gene: -; j_gene: TRBJ1-4; CDR3aa: CASSLALPQEKLFF; CDR3nt: TGTGCCAGCAGCTTAGCGCTCCCGCAGGAAAAACTGTTTTTT
abundance: -; v_gene: TRBV20-1; d_gene: -; j_gene: TRBJ2-3; CDR3aa: CSASWGTDTQYF; CDR3nt: TGCAGTGCTAGTTGGGGGACAGATACGCAGTATTTT
abundance: -; v_gene: TRBV20-1; d_gene: -; j_gene: TRBJ1-2; CDR3aa: CSARPETVGNYGYTF; CDR3nt: TGCAGTGCTAGACCCGAGACAGTCGGTAACTATGGCTACACCTTC
abundance: many; v_gene: TRBV7-9; d_gene: TRBD1; j_gene: TRBJ1-1; CDR3aa: CASSLARDSGAFF; CDR3nt: TGTGCCAGCAGCCTAGCCCGGGACAGTGGAGCTTTCTTT
abundance: few; v_gene: TRBV12-3/TRBV12-4; d_gene: -; j_gene: TRBJ1-2; CDR3aa: CASSLARYGYTF; CDR3nt: TGTGCCAGCAGTTTAGCCCGCTATGGCTACACCTTC
abundance: -; v_gene: TRBV20-1; d_gene: -; j_gene: TRBJ2-7; CDR3aa: CSTNDLRGLSYEQYF; CDR3nt: TGCAGTACTAACGATCTCAGGGGCCTTTCTTACGAGCAGTACTTC
abundance: few; v_gene: TRBV20-1; d_gene: -; j_gene: TRBJ2-7; CDR3aa: CSARGPNGASYEQYF; CDR3nt: TGCAGTGCTAGAGGGCCGAACGGGGCCTCCTACGAGCAGTACTTC
abundance: -; v_gene: TRBV14; d_gene: -; j_gene: TRBJ1-5; CDR3aa: CASSQETYSNHAQHF; CDR3nt: TGTGCCAGCAGCCAAGAGACTTATAGCAATCACGCCCAGCATTTT
abundance: -; v_gene: TRBV12-3/TRBV12-4; d_gene: TRBD1; j_gene: TRBJ1-2; CDR3aa: CASSLGTGGRQDYGYTF; CDR3nt: TGTGCCAGCAGTTTGGGGACAGGTGGCAGGCAGGACTATGGCTACACCTTC
abundance: many; v_gene: TRBV15; d_gene: TRBD2; j_gene: TRBJ2-5; CDR3aa: CATSRAAVGGEETQYF; CDR3nt: TGTGCCACCAGCAGAGCGGCGGTTGGGGGGGAAGAGACCCAGTACTTC
abundance: -; v_gene: TRBV5-1; d_gene: -; j_gene: TRBJ1-4; CDR3aa: CASSPELGRNEKLFF; CDR3nt: TGCGCCAGCAGCCCGGAGCTGGGTCGGAATGAAAAACTGTTTTTT
abundance: -; v_gene: TRBV29-1; d_gene: TRBD1; j_gene: TRBJ2-7; CDR3aa: CSVEDSGTGLNEQYF; CDR3nt: TGCAGCGTTGAAGATTCGGGGACAGGGTTAAACGAGCAGTACTTC
abundance: -; v_gene: TRBV9; d_gene: -; j_gene: TRBJ1-6; CDR3aa: CASSVRGETNSPLHF; CDR3nt: TGTGCCAGCAGCGTAAGGGGAGAGACTAATTCACCCCTCCACTTT
abundance: -; v_gene: TRBV30; d_gene: TRBD1; j_gene: TRBJ2-2; CDR3aa: CACPGTANTGELFF; CDR3nt: TGTGCCTGTCCCGGGACAGCAAACACCGGGGAGCTGTTTTTT
abundance: many; v_gene: TRBV2; d_gene: -; j_gene: TRBJ1-2; CDR3aa: CASSYNYGYTF; CDR3nt: TGTGCCAGCAGTTATAACTATGGCTACACCTTC
abundance: few; v_gene: TRBV12-3/TRBV12-4; d_gene: -; j_gene: TRBJ1-1; CDR3aa: CASSFIQGGGEAFF; CDR3nt: TGTGCCAGCAGTTTTATACAGGGAGGGGGTGAAGCTTTCTTT
abundance: -; v_gene: TRBV7-9; d_gene: -; j_gene: TRBJ1-4; CDR3aa: CASSLGESGPTEKLFF; CDR3nt: TGTGCCAGCAGCTTGGGGGAGTCCGGTCCAACAGAAAAACTGTTTTTT
abundance: -; v_gene: TRBV20-1; d_gene: TRBD1; j_gene: TRBJ1-2; CDR3aa: CSAVQGSDYGYTF; CDR3nt: TGCAGTGCTGTACAGGGGTCTGACTATGGCTACACCTTC
abundance: many; v_gene: TRBV2; d_gene: -; j_gene: TRBJ2-7; CDR3aa: CASVSRYEQYF; CDR3nt: TGTGCCAGCGTGAGTCGCTACGAGCAGTACTTC
abundance: -; v_gene: TRBV7-8; d_gene: -; j_gene: TRBJ1-5; CDR3aa: CASSSSAQPQHF; CDR3nt: TGTGCCAGCAGTTCGTCCGCTCAGCCCCAGCATTTT
abundance: few; v_gene: TRBV5-4; d_gene: -; j_gene: TRBJ1-5; CDR3aa: CASSLGDYDNQPQHF; CDR3nt: TGTGCCAGCAGCTTGGGTGACTATGACAATCAGCCCCAGCATTTT
abundance: -; v_gene: TRBV9; d_gene: TRBD1; j_gene: TRBJ1-4; CDR3aa: CASSPGQGNYEKLFF; CDR3nt: TGTGCCAGCAGCCCCGGACAGGGGAACTACGAAAAACTGTTTTTT
abundance: -; v_gene: TRBV15; d_gene: -; j_gene: TRBJ1-1; CDR3aa: CATSSPRTGDAEAFF; CDR3nt: TGTGCCACCAGCAGCCCCCGGACGGGGGACGCTGAAGCTTTCTTT
abundance: -; v_gene: TRBV25-1; d_gene: -; j_gene: TRBJ1-2; CDR3aa: CASSAGDTRNYGYTF; CDR3nt: TGTGCCAGCAGTGCAGGGGACACGAGAAACTATGGCTACACCTTC
abundance: many; v_gene: TRBV7-8; d_gene: -; j_gene: TRBJ1-6; CDR3aa: CASSLSWVGSPLHF; CDR3nt: TGTGCCAGCAGCTTATCTTGGGTCGGCTCACCCCTCCACTTT
abundance: few; v_gene: TRBV10-3; d_gene: -; j_gene: TRBJ1-3; CDR3aa: CAISDMAPAGNTIYF; CDR3nt: TGTGCCATCAGTGATATGGCTCCGGCGGGAAACACCATATATTTT
abundance: many; v_gene: TRBV29-1; d_gene: -; j_gene: TRBJ1-3; CDR3aa: CSVADSSAGNTIYF; CDR3nt: TGCAGCGTGGCCGACAGTTCGGCTGGAAACACCATATATTTT
abundance: -; v_gene: TRBV29-1; d_gene: TRBD1; j_gene: TRBJ1-1; CDR3aa: CSSAGQVYLNTEAFF; CDR3nt: TGCAGCAGTGCCGGACAGGTGTACTTGAACACTGAAGCTTTCTTT
abundance: many; v_gene: TRBV19; d_gene: -; j_gene: TRBJ1-2; CDR3aa: CASSIQYGYTF; CDR3nt: TGTGCCAGTAGTATACAATATGGCTACACCTTC
abundance: -; v_gene: TRBV29-1; d_gene: TRBD2; j_gene: TRBJ2-3; CDR3aa: CSVSTSGADTQYF; CDR3nt: TGCAGCGTTTCGACTAGCGGAGCAGATACGCAGTATTTT
abundance: many; v_gene: TRBV10-3; d_gene: -; j_gene: TRBJ1-4; CDR3aa: CAIKPGPGEKLFF; CDR3nt: TGTGCCATCAAACCCGGACCGGGTGAAAAACTGTTTTTT
abundance: -; v_gene: TRBV29-1; d_gene: -; j_gene: TRBJ2-7; CDR3aa: CSVDRGTIEQYF; CDR3nt: TGCAGCGTTGACAGGGGGACTATCGAGCAGTACTTC
abundance: -; v_gene: TRBV19; d_gene: -; j_gene: TRBJ2-7; CDR3aa: CASSRLESSYEQYF; CDR3nt: TGTGCCAGTAGTAGGCTGGAGAGCTCCTACGAGCAGTACTTC